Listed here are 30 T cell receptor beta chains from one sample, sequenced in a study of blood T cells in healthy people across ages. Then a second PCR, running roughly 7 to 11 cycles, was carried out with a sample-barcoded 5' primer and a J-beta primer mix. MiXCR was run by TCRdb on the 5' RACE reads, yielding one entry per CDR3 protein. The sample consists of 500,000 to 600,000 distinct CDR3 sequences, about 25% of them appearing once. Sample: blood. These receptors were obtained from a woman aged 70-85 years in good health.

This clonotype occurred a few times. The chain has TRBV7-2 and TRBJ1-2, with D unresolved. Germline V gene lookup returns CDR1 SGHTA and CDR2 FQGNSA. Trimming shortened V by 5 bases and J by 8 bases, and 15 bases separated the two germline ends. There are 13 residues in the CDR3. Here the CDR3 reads CASSQSGPAGYTF. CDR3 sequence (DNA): TGTGCCAGCAGCCAGTCAGGCCCGGCGGGCTACACCTTC. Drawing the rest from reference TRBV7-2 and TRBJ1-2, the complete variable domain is GAGVSQSPSNKVTEKGKDVELRCDPISGHTALYWYRQSLGQGLEFLIYFQGNSAPDKSGLPSDRFSAERTGGSVSTLTIQRTQQEDSAVYLCASSQSGPAGYTFGSGTRLTVV.

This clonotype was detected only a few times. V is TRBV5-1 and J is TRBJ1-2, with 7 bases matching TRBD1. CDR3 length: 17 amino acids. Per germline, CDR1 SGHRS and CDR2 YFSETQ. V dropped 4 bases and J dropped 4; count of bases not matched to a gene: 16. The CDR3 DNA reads TGCGCCAGCAGCGCCACAAACACAGGGGCCTTCGGCTATGGCTACACCTTC. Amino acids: CASSATNTGAFGYGYTF.

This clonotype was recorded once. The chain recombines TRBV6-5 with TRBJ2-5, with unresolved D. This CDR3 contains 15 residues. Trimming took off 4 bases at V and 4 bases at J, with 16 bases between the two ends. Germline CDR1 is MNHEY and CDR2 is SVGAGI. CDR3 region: CASSSVSRSGETQYF. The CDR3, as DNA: TGTGCCAGCAGTTCTGTCTCACGATCCGGAGAGACCCAGTACTTC.

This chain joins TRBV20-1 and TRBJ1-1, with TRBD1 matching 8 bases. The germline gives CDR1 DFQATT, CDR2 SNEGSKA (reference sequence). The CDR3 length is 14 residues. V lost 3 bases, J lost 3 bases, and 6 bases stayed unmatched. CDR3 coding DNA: TGCAGTGCTAGTTTTCAGGGGGCGGACACTGAAGCTTTCTTT. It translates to CSASFQGADTEAFF.

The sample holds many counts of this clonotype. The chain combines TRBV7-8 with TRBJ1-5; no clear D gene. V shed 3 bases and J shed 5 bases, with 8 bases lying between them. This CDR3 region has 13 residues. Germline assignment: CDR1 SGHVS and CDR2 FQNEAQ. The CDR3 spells CASSFAGYQPQHF. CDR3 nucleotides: TGTGCCAGCAGCTTCGCGGGGTATCAGCCCCAGCATTTT.

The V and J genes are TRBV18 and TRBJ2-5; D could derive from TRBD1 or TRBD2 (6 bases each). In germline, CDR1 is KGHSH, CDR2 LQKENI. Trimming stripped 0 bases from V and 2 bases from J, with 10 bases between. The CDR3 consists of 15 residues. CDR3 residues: CASSPPGGRQETQYF. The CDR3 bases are TGTGCCAGCTCACCACCGGGGGGCCGACAAGAGACCCAGTACTTC.

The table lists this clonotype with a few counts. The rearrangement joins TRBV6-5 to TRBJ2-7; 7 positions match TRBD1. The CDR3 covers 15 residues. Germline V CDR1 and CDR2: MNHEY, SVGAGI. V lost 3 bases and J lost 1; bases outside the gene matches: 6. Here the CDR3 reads CASSYNRGLSYEQYF. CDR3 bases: TGTGCCAGCAGTTATAACAGGGGTCTGTCCTACGAGCAGTACTTC.

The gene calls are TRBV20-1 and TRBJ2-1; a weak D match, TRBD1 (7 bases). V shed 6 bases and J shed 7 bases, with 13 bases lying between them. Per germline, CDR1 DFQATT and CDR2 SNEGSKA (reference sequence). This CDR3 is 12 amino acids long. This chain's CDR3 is CSARGQRNEQFF. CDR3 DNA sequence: TGCAGTGCGCGGGGACAGAGGAATGAGCAGTTCTTC.

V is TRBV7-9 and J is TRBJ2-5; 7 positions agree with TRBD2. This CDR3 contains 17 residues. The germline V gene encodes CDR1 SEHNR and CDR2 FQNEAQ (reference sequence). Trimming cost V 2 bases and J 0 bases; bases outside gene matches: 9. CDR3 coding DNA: TGTGCCAGCAGCTTACCCGGGGGGTCATCGTACCAAGAGACCCAGTACTTC. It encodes CASSLPGGSSYQETQYF.

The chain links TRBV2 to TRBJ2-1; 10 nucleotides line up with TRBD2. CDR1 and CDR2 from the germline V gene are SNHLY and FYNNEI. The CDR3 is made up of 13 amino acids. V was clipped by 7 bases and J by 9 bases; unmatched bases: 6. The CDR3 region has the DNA TGTGCCAGCATTGTAGCGGGGGGTGTTGAGCAGTTCTTC. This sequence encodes CASIVAGGVEQFF.

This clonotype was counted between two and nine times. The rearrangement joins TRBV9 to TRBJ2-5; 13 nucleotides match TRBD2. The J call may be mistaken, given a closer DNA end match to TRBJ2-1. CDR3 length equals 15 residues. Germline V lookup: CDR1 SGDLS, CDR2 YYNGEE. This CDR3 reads CASSAGLAGQNEQFF. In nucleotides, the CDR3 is TGTGCCAGCAGCGCGGGACTAGCGGGGCAAAATGAGCAGTTCTTC.

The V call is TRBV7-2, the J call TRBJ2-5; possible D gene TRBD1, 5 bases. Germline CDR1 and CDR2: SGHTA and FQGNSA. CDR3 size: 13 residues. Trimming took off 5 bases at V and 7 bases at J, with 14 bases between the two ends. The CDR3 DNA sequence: TGTGCCAGCAGCCCAGGGAAACAGACGACCCAGTACTTC. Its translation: CASSPGKQTTQYF. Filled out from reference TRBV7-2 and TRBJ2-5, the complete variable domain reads GAGVSQSPSNKVTEKGKDVELRCDPISGHTALYWYRQSLGQGLEFLIYFQGNSAPDKSGLPSDRFSAERTGGSVSTLTIQRTQQEDSAVYLCASSPGKQTTQYFGPGTRLLVL.

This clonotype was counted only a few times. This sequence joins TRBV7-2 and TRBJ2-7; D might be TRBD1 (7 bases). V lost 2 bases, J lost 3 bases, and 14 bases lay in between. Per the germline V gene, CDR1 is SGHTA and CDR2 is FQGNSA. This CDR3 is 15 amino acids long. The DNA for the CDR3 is TGTGCCAGCAGCTTATTTCGGGGGACAGACTACGAGCAGTACTTC. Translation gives CASSLFRGTDYEQYF.

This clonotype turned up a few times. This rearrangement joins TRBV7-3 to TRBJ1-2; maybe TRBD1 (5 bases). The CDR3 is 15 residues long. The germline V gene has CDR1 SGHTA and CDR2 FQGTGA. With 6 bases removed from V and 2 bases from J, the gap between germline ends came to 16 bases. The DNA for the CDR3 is TGTGCCAGCAGTTTGACGGGGCCGGCAAACTATGGCTACACCTTC. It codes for CASSLTGPANYGYTF.

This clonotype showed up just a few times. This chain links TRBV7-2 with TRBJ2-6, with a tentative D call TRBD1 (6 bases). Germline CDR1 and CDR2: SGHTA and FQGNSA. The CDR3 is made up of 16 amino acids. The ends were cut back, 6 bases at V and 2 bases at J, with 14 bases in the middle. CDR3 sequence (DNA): TGTGCCAGCAGAACCCTTGGGGGCACTGGGGCCAACGTCCTGACTTTC. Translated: CASRTLGGTGANVLTF.

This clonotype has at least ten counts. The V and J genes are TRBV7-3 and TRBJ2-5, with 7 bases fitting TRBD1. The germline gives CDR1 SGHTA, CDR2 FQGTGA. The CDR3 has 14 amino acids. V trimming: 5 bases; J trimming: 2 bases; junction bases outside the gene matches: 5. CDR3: CASSPTGLQETQYF. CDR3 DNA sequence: TGTGCCAGCAGCCCGACAGGGCTTCAAGAGACCCAGTACTTC.

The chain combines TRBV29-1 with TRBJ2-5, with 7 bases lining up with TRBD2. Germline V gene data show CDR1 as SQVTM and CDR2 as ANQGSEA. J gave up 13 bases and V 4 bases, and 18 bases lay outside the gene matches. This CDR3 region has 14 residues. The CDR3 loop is CSVGGPSGQETWYF. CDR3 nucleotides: TGCAGCGTTGGAGGTCCTAGCGGCCAAGAGACCTGGTACTTC.

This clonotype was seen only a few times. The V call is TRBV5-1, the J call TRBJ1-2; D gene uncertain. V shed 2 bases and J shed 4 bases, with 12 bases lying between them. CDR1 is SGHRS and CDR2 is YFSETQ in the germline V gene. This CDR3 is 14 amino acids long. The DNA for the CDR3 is TGCGCCAGCAGCTTTGGGGTCGGTGGCTATGGCTACACCTTC. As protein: CASSFGVGGYGYTF.

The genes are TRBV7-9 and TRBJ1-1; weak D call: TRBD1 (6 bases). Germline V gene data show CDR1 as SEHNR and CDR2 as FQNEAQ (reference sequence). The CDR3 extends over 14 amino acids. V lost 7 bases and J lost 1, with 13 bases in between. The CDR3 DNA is TGTGCCAGCAACATACGGGGGGCGAACACTGAAGCTTTCTTT. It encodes CASNIRGANTEAFF.

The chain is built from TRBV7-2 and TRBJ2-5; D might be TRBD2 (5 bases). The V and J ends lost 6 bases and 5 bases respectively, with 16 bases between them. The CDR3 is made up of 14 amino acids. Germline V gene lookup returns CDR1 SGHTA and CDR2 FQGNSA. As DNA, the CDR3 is TGTGCCAGCAGACTAGGACGGGCGGTGGAGACCCAGTACTTC. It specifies CASRLGRAVETQYF.

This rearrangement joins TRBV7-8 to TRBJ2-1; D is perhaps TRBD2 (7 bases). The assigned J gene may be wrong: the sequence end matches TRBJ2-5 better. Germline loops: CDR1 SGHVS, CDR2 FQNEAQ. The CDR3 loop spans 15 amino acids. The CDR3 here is CASSQDGGRLETQYF. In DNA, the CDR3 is TGTGCCAGCAGCCAAGACGGGGGGCGCTTGGAGACCCAGTACTTC.

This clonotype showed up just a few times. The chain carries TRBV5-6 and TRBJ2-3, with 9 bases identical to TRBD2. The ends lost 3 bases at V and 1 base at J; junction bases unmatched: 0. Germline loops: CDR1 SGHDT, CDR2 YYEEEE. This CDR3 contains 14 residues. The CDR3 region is CASSWTSGTDTQYF. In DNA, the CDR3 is TGTGCCAGCAGCTGGACTAGCGGCACAGATACGCAGTATTTT.

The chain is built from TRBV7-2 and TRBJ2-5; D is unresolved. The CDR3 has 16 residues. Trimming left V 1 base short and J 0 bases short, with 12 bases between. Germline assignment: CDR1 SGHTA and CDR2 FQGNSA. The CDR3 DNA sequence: TGTGCCAGCAGCTTAGTTGGCTTGACTTACCAAGAGACCCAGTACTTC. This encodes CASSLVGLTYQETQYF.

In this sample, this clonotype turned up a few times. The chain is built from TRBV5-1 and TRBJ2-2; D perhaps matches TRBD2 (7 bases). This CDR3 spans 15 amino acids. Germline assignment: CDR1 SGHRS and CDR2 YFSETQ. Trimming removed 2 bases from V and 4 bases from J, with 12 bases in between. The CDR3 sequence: CASSFSGEGTGELFF. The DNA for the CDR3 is TGCGCCAGCAGCTTCTCAGGGGAGGGCACCGGGGAGCTGTTTTTT.

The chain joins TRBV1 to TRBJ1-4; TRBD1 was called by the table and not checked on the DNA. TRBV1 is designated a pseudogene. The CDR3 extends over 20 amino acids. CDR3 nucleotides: TGCACCAGCAGCCAATCAAGGAAGGCAGGGGGACTGCCGATTTTGGGGGAACTGTTTTTT. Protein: CTSSQSRKAGGLPILGELFF.

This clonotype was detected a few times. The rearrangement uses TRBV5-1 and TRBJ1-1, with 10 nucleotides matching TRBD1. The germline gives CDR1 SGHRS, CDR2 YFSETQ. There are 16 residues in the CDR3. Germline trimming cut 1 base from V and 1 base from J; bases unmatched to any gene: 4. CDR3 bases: TGCGCCAGCAGCTTGAGGGACAGGGGATGGAACACTGAAGCTTTCTTT. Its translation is CASSLRDRGWNTEAFF.

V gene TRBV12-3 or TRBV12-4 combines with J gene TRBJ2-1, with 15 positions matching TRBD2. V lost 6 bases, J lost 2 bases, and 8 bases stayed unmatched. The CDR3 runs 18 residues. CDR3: CASRSGLAGGSAYNEQFF. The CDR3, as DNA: TGTGCCAGCAGGAGTGGACTAGCGGGGGGGAGCGCCTACAATGAGCAGTTCTTC.

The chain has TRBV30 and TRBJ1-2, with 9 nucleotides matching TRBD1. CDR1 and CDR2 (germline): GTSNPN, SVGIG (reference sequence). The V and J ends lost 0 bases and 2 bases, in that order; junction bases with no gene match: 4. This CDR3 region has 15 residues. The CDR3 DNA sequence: TGTGCCTGGAGTGTACGAGGGACAGGGAACTATGGCTACACCTTC. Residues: CAWSVRGTGNYGYTF.

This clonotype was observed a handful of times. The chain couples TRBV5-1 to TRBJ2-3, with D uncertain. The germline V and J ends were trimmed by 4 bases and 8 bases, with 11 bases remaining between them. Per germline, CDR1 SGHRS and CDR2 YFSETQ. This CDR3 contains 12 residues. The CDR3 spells CASSVDKGTQYF. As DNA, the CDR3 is TGCGCCAGCAGCGTAGACAAGGGTACGCAGTATTTT.

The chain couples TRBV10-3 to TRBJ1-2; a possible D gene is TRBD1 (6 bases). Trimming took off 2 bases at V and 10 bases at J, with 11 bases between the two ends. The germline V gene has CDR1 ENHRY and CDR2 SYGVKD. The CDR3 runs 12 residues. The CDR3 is CAISEGQFYYTF. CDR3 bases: TGTGCCATCAGTGAGGGACAGTTTTACTACACCTTC.